This T cell receptor (beta chain) was identified in a study of blood T cell repertoires in COVID-19. The overall study: PBMCs, B-cell-depleted T cells, or T cells were the source of the cDNA or gDNA that made up the material.

The CDR3 has 14 residues. CDR1 and CDR2 (germline): GTSNPN, SVGIG (reference sequence). The trim removed 5 bases at V and 7 bases at J, leaving 14 bases unmatched. Some clones are missing from TCRdb's copy, which holds only in-frame ones; the method was immunoSEQ multiplex PCR. The table has about 150,000 clones, 75% to 85% seen once. The source is a woman between 50 and 59 years old with acute or convalescent COVID-19. V and J are TRBV30 and TRBJ2-7; 7 nucleotides match TRBD2. Sequences were obtained from peripheral blood. The CDR3 nucleotides read TGTGCCTGGGGCGCGACTAGCATGTACGGGGAGCAGTACTTC. It yields the protein CAWGATSMYGEQYF.